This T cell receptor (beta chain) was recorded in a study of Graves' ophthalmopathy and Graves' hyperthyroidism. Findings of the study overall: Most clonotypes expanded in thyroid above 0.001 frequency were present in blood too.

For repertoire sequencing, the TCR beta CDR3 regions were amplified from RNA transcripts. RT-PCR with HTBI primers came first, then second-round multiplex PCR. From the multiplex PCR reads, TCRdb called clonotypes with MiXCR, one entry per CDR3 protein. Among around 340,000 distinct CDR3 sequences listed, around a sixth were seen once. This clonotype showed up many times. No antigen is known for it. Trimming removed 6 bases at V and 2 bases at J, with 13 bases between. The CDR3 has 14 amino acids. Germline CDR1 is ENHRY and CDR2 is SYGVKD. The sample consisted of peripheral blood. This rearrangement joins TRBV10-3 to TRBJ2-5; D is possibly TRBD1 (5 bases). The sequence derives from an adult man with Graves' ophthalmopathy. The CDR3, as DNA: TGTGCCATCAGCCCGACAGTCGGACAAGAGACCCAGTACTTC. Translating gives CAISPTVGQETQYF.